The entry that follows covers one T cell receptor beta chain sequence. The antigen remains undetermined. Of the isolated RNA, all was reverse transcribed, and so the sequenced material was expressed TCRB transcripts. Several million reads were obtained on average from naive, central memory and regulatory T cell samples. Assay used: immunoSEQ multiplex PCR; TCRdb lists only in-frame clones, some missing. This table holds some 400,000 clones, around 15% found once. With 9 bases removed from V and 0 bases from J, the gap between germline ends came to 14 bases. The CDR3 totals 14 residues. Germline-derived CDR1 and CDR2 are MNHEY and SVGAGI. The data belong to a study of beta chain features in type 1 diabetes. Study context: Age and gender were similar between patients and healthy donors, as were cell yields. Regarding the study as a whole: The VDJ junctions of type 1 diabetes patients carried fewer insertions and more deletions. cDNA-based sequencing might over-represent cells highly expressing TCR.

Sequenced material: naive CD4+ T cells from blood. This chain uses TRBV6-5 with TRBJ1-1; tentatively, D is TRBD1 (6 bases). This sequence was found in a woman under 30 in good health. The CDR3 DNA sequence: TGTGCCAGGGAGGACAGCCCCATGAACACTGAAGCTTTCTTT. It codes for CAREDSPMNTEAFF.